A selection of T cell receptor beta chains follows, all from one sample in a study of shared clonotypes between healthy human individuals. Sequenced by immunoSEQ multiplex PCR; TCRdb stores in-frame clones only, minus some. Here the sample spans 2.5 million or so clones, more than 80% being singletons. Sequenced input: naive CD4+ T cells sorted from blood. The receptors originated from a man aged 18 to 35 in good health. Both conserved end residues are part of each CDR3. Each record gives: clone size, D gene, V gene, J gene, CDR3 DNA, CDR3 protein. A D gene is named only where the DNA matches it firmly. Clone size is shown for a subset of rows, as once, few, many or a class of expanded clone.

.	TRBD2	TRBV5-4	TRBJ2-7	TGTGCCAGCAGCTTGGGCGGGAGGGCGTCATACGAGCAGTACTTC	CASSLGGRASYEQYF
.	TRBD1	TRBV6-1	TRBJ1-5	TGTGCCAGCAGTTGGGACAGGGGTAGCAATCAGCCCCAGCATTTT	CASSWDRGSNQPQHF
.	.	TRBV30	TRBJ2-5	TGTGCCTGGGGGGCAGGGGTGCTTAGGTACCAAGAGACCCAGTACTTC	CAWGAGVLRYQETQYF
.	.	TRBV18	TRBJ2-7	TGTGCCAGCTCACCTCAGGCCGGTTACGAGCAGTACTTC	CASSPQAGYEQYF
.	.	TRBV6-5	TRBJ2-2	TGTGCCAGCAGTGTACTTACACCGGGGGAGCTGTTTTTT	CASSVLTPGELFF
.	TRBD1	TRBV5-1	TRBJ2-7	TGCGCCAGCAGCTTCGGACAGGGCCGGTACGAGCAGTACTTC	CASSFGQGRYEQYF
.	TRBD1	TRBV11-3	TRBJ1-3	TGTGCCAGCAGCGGAACAGGGGACTCTGGAAACACCATATATTTT	CASSGTGDSGNTIYF
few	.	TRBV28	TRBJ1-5	TGTGCCAGCAGTTGGGAGGGTCAGCCCCAGCATTTT	CASSWEGQPQHF
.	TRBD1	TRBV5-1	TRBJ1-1	TGCGCCAGCAACCCGGGACAGAGAAACACTGAAGCTTTCTTT	CASNPGQRNTEAFF
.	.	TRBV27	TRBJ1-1	TGTGCCAGCAGTCCCATCCACGGGACTGAAGCTTTCTTT	CASSPIHGTEAFF
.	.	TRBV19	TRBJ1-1	TGTGCCAGTAGTATTCCGGTAATGAACACTGAAGCTTTCTTT	CASSIPVMNTEAFF
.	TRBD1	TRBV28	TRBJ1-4	TGTGCCAGCAACTCGCCGGGACAGGGGGTCGAAAAACTGTTTTTT	CASNSPGQGVEKLFF
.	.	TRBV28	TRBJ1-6	TGTGCCAGTACTCCCGGCCAGATACTGTATAATTCACCCCTCCACTTT	CASTPGQILYNSPLHF
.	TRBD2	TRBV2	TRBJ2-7	TGTGCCAGCAGTATTCCGGGACTAGCGAGCTACGAGCAGTACTTC	CASSIPGLASYEQYF
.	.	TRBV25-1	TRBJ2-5	TGTGCCAGCAGTGAATTGATGGCCCGGAGGACCCAGTACTTC	CASSELMARRTQYF
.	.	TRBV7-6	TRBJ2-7	TGTGCCAGCAGCTTAACCTCCCTCGCCTACGAGCAGTACTTC	CASSLTSLAYEQYF
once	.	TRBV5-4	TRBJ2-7	TGTGCCAGCAGCTTGTTAATCGGGGGCTCCTACGAGCAGTACTTC	CASSLLIGGSYEQYF
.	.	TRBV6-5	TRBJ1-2	TGTGCCAGCAGTTCCCCGAGCTATGGCTACACCTTC	CASSSPSYGYTF
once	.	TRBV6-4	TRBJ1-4	TGTGCCAGCAGTGAGTACGTCAGGGATGCTAATGAAAAACTGTTTTTT	CASSEYVRDANEKLFF
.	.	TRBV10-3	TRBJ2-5	TGTGCCATCAGTTGGCAGGGGAACCAAGAGACCCAGTACTTC	CAISWQGNQETQYF